Below are 13 T cell receptor beta chains sequenced from a single sample in a study of blood T cell repertoires in COVID-19. This table comes from immunoSEQ multiplex PCR, and its TCRdb copy is limited to in-frame clones, with some not included. Among a few hundred thousand clones, roughly 86% were seen once, and the ten largest hold roughly 11%. Sample: peripheral blood. The source is a woman in her 30s with COVID-19, enrolled during active disease.

This clone was seen only once. The chain recombines TRBV4-1 with TRBJ1-2, with 8 bases matching TRBD1. The V gene's germline CDR1 is MGHRA and CDR2 YSYEKL. V shed 2 bases and J 1 base; nucleotides not matched to a gene: 6. CDR3 length equals 16 residues. The CDR3 spells CASSQITGGINYGYTF. The CDR3 DNA sequence: TGCGCCAGCAGCCAAATAACAGGGGGAATTAACTATGGCTACACCTTC.

V and J are TRBV6-5 and TRBJ1-3; 10 bases align to TRBD1. CDR1 and CDR2 (germline): MNHEY, SVGAGI. The CDR3 is 15 amino acids. V was clipped by 10 bases and J by 2 bases; unmatched bases: 8. CDR3 loop: CATFPGQGTGNTIYF. Written as DNA, the CDR3 is TGTGCCACCTTTCCGGGACAGGGGACTGGAAACACCATATATTTT.

This chain links TRBV6-4 with TRBJ1-2, with 7 nucleotides matching TRBD1. The germline V gene encodes CDR1 MRHNA and CDR2 SNTAGT. CDR3 length equals 15 residues. Trimming took 8 bases from V and 5 from J; bases not matched to a gene: 14. In DNA, the CDR3 is TGTGCCAGCGCCCCCGCGACAGGGTACTCGTATGGCTACACCTTC. Translating gives CASAPATGYSYGYTF.

The V call is TRBV5-6, the J call TRBJ1-1; D not resolved. The CDR3 has 19 residues. Trimming cost V 4 bases and J 3 bases, with 28 bases left between them. Germline V gives CDR1 SGHDT, CDR2 YYEEEE. The CDR3 here is CASSASAGWAFSEDTEAFF. CDR3 nucleotides: TGTGCCAGCAGCGCCAGCGCGGGATGGGCCTTCAGCGAGGACACTGAAGCTTTCTTT.

V is TRBV7-2 and J is TRBJ2-7, with TRBD2 matching 9 bases. The CDR3 has 13 amino acids. Germline assignment: CDR1 SGHTA and CDR2 FQGNSA. After removal of 3 bases from V and 3 bases from J, the junction contained 0 bases not matched to a gene. This chain's CDR3 is CASSFSGGYEQYF. CDR3 DNA: TGTGCCAGCAGCTTTAGCGGGGGCTACGAGCAGTACTTC.

The V call is TRBV5-6, the J call TRBJ1-2; D uncertain. There are 11 residues in the CDR3. CDR1 is SGHDT, CDR2 YYEEEE, per germline. Deletions cut 3 bases from V and 10 bases from J, with 10 bases between. Here the CDR3 reads CASSSTRDYTF. CDR3 nucleotides: TGTGCCAGCAGCTCCACCCGGGACTACACCTTC.

The chain joins TRBV5-1 to TRBJ1-4; weak D call: TRBD1 (5 bases). The CDR3 length is 17 residues. Germline V gene sequence: CDR1 SGHRS, CDR2 YFSETQ. Trimming removed 4 bases at V and 0 bases at J, with 16 bases between. The CDR3 bases are TGCGCCAGCAGCCTTGGCGGGACGGCGGCAACTAATGAAAAACTGTTTTTT. It specifies CASSLGGTAATNEKLFF.

The table lists this clone with a count of one. The chain carries TRBV19 and TRBJ2-7; 8 bases are a match to TRBD2. This CDR3 is 14 amino acids long. With V trimmed by 6 bases and J by 2 bases, 6 bases remained unmatched. Germline CDR1 and CDR2: LNHDA and SQIVND (reference sequence). CDR3 sequence: CASREAGVAYEQYF. The CDR3 bases are TGTGCCAGTAGAGAAGCGGGAGTGGCCTACGAGCAGTACTTC. Full variable domain (remainder filled in from reference TRBV19 and TRBJ2-7): DGGITQSPKYLFRKEGQNVTLSCEQNLNHDAMYWYRQDPGQGLRLIYYSQIVNDFQKGDIAEGYSVSREKKESFPLTVTSAQKNPTAFYLCASREAGVAYEQYFGPGTRLTVT.

The CDR3 region is CASSPMGPIYEQYF. Written as DNA, the CDR3 is TGTGCCAGCAGCCCTATGGGGCCTATCTACGAGCAGTACTTC. This chain links TRBV27 with TRBJ2-7; D possibly corresponds to TRBD1 (5 bases). Germline assignment: CDR1 MNHEY and CDR2 SMNVEV (reference sequence). The V gene lost 6 bases and the J gene lost 3 bases, with 15 bases spanning the gap. This CDR3 has 14 residues.

The gene calls are TRBV18 and TRBJ1-4, with D uncertain. The germline CDR1 and CDR2 sequences are KGHSH and LQKENI. Deletions cut 3 bases from V and 5 bases from J, with 10 bases between. CDR3 length: 14 residues. For the CDR3, the DNA is TGTGCCAGCTCACCGCCAACGAGGAATGAAAAACTGTTTTTT. This sequence encodes CASSPPTRNEKLFF.

The gene calls are TRBV10-3 and TRBJ2-1; TRBD2 matches 8 bases. V gave up 4 bases and J gave up 6 bases; unmatched junction bases: 8. Germline CDR1 and CDR2: ENHRY and SYGVKD. The CDR3 extends over 15 amino acids. The CDR3 region is CAISASGGGSNEQFF. In DNA form, the CDR3 reads TGTGCCATCAGTGCTTCCGGGGGGGGGTCCAATGAGCAGTTCTTC.

The V call is TRBV18, the J call TRBJ1-2; no definite D call. Germline V gene data show CDR1 as KGHSH and CDR2 as LQKENI. The CDR3 covers 16 residues. V was pared by 3 bases and J by 2 bases, with 16 bases between. CDR3 sequence reads: CASSPPSRVENYGYTF. The CDR3 DNA reads as TGTGCCAGCTCACCCCCAAGCCGGGTTGAGAACTATGGCTACACCTTC.

This chain joins TRBV7-2 and TRBJ1-1; a possible D gene is TRBD1 (6 bases). Germline V CDR1 and CDR2: SGHTA, FQGNSA. Trimming pared 3 bases from V and 6 bases from J, leaving 11 bases between. There are 13 residues in the CDR3. The CDR3 protein is CASSFPGGPEAFF. CDR3 nucleotides: TGTGCCAGCAGCTTTCCCGGGGGGCCTGAAGCTTTCTTT. The variable domain in full, with the rest retrieved from reference TRBV7-2 and TRBJ1-1, is GAGVSQSPSNKVTEKGKDVELRCDPISGHTALYWYRQSLGQGLEFLIYFQGNSAPDKSGLPSDRFSAERTGGSVSTLTIQRTQQEDSAVYLCASSFPGGPEAFFGQGTRLTVV.